The entry below describes one TCR beta chain. Its antigen is unknown. This sample stems from a study of persistence of HIV-infected CD4 T cells. Per the germline V gene, CDR1 is KGHSH and CDR2 is LQKENI. There are 16 residues in the CDR3. The junction had 2 bases not matched to a gene; V was cut back by 1 base and J by 0 bases. Cells were stimulated with overlapping HIV-1 Gag 15-mer peptides. CD40L-negative CD69-negative CD45RO-high memory CD4+ T cells were sorted as populations depleted of antigen-responding cells. For at least 4 years, plasma HIV-1 RNA was undetectable (<50 copies/mL). The libraries were made with immunoSEQ version 4 in survey mode. Assay used: immunoSEQ multiplex PCR; TCRdb lists only in-frame clones, some missing. Among about 64,000 clones, about 69% were seen once, and the ten largest hold under 2%.

The sequence was obtained from an adult man with HIV who was CMV-seropositive. The sample in question was CD4+ T cells sorted from PBMCs after roughly 18-hour stimulation, obtained from a patient who received antiretroviral therapy. The chain carries TRBV18 and TRBJ2-1, with 8 bases aligning to TRBD2. This CDR3 is CASSPLAGGSYNEQFF. DNA for the CDR3: TGTGCCAGCTCACCACTGGCGGGGGGCTCCTACAATGAGCAGTTCTTC.